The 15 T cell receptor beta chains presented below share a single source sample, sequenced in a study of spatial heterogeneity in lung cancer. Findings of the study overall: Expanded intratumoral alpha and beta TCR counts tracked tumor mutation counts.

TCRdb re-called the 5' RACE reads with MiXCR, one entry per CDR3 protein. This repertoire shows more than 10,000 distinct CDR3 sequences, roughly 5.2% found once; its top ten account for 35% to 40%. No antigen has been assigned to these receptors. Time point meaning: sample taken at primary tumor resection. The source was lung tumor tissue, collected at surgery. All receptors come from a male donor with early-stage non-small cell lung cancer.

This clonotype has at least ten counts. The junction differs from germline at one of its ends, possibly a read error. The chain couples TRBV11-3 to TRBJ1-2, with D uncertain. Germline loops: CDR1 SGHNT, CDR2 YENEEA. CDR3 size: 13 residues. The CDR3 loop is CASSFPTVPGSTF. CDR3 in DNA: TGTGCCAGCAGCTTCCCCACAGTGCCCGGCTCCACCTTC.

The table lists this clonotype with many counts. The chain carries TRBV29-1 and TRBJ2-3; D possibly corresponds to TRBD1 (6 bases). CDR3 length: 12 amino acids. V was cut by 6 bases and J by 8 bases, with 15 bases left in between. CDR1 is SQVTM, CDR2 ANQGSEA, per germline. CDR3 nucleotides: TGCAGCGTCGAGGACAGCTGGGGTACGCAGTATTTT. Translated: CSVEDSWGTQYF.

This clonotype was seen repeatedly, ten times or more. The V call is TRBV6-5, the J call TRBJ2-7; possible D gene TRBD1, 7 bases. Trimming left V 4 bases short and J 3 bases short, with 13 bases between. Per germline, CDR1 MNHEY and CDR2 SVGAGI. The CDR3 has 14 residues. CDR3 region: CASSSQGGYYEQYF. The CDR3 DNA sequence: TGTGCCAGCAGTTCCCAGGGGGGTTACTACGAGCAGTACTTC.

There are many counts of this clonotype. As DNA, the CDR3 is TGTGCCAGCAGCAAAGTGCTAGCGGGAGTAAATGAGCAGTTCTTC. It specifies CASSKVLAGVNEQFF. The gene calls are TRBV21-1 and TRBJ2-1; the table assigns TRBD2, which was not confirmed against the DNA. TRBV21-1 is a pseudogene. This CDR3 has 15 amino acids.

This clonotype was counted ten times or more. Here the CDR3 DNA reads TGCAGTGCTATAAGGCGGACCCAGGCCACCGAGCAGTACTTC. Its protein is CSAIRRTQATEQYF. The chain links TRBV20-1 to TRBJ2-7, with D unresolved. V lost 4 bases to trimming and J lost 6 bases, with 19 bases between them. The length of the CDR3 is 14 residues. Germline CDR1 and CDR2: DFQATT and SNEGSKA (reference sequence).

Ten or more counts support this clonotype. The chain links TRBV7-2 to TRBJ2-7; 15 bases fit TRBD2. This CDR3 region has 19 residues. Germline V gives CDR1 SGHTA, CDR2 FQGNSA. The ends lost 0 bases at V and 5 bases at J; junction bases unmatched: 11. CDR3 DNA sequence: TGTGCCAGCAGCTTAGCACGGACTAGCGGGAGGGCCAACGAGCACGAGCAGTACGTC. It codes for CASSLARTSGRANEHEQYV.

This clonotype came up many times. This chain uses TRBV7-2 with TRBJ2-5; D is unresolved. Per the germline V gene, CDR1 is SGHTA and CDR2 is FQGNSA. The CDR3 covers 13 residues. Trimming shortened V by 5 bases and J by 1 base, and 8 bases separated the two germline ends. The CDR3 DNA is TGTGCCAGCAGCGGCCGGGTCCAAGAGACCCAGTACTTC. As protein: CASSGRVQETQYF.

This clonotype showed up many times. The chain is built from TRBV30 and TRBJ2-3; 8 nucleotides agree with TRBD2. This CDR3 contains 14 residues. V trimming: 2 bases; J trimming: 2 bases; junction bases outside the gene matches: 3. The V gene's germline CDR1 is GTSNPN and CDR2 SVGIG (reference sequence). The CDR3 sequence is CAWSYSGVTDTQYF. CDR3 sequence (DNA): TGTGCCTGGAGTTATAGCGGGGTCACAGATACGCAGTATTTT.

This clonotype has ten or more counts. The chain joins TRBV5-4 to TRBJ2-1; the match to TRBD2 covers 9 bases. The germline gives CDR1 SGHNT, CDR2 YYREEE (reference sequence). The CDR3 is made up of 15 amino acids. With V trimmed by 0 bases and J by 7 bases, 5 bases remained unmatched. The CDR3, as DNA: TGTGCCAGCAGCTTGGGGCTAGCGGGGCGGAATGAGCAGTTCTTC. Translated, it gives CASSLGLAGRNEQFF.

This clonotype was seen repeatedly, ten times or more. Here the CDR3 reads CASSVGHSSSGNTIYF. The DNA for the CDR3 is TGTGCCAGCAGTGTGGGACACTCAAGCTCTGGAAACACCATATATTTT. V gene TRBV6-1 combines with J gene TRBJ1-3, with D perhaps TRBD1 (6 bases). The CDR3 consists of 16 residues. Germline-derived CDR1 and CDR2 are MNHNS and SASEGT. Deletions cut 4 bases from V and 0 bases from J, with 13 bases between.

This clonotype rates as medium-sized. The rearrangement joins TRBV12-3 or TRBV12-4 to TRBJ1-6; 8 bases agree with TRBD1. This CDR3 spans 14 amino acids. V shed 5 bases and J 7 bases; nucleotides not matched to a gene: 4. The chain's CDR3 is CASSDRGWNSPLHF. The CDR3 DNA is TGTGCCAGCAGTGACAGGGGCTGGAATTCACCCCTCCACTTT.

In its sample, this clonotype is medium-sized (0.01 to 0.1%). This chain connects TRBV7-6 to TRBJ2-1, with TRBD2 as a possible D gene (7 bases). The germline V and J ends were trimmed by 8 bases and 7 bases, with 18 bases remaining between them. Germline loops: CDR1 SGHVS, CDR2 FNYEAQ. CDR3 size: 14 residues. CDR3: CASLPEGGRNEQFF. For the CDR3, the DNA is TGTGCCAGCCTCCCTGAGGGGGGGCGGAATGAGCAGTTCTTC.

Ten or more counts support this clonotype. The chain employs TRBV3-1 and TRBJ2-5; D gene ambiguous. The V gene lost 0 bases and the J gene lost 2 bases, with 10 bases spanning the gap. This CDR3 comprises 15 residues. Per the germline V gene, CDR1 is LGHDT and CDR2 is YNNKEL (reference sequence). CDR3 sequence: CASSQDPEQQETQYF. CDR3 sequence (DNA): TGTGCCAGCAGCCAAGATCCCGAACAGCAAGAGACCCAGTACTTC.

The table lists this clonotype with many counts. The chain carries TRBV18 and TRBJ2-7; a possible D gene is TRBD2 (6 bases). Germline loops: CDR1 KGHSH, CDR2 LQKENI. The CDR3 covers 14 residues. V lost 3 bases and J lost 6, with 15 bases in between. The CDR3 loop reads CASSPASVVGEQYV. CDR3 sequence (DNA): TGTGCCAGCTCACCTGCTAGCGTGGTGGGCGAGCAGTACGTC.

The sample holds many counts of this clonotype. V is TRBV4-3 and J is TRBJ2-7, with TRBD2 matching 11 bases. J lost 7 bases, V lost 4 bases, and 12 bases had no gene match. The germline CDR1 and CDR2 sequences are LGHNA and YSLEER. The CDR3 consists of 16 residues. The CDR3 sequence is CASSRPGGSGRVEQYV. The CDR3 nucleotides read TGCGCCAGCAGCCGGCCAGGGGGTAGCGGGAGGGTAGAGCAGTACGTC.